A selection of T cell receptor beta chains follows, all from one sample in a study of blood T cell repertoires in COVID-19. Profiled with immunoSEQ multiplex PCR; TCRdb holds only in-frame clones, not every one. The sample holds about 300,000 clones, around 88% seen once. Material: peripheral blood. Receptors originate from a woman aged 30 to 39 who had recovered from COVID-19. Each CDR3 is given without its conserved first and last residue. Clone size appears in some rows only: once, few, many, or a class for an expanded clone.

abundance	v_gene	CDR3aa
.	TRBV14	ASSVDRGDYGYT
.	TRBV9	ASSLAGTGISYNEQF
.	TRBV28	ASSPGGSGGITYEQY
.	TRBV3-1/TRBV3-2	ASSRTEDSPLH
.	TRBV28	ASSLLGANTEAF
.	TRBV9	ASSGQGVGSNTIY
.	TRBV11-2	ASSNNRGTIY
few	TRBV2	ASSKDRPRGYT
.	TRBV15	ATSRGPGQPEAF
.	TRBV9	ASAGGGTDTQY
.	TRBV7-9	ASSLRAGGNEQF
.	TRBV7-8	ASSLDEPGLAWRYEQY
.	TRBV7-9	ASSLGAGGNYEQY
.	TRBV27	ASSPSGGLRGNIQY
.	TRBV5-6	ASSPDRVTYNEQF
few	TRBV29-1	SAEQGAHGYT
.	TRBV4-2	ASSVFRGSNQPQH
.	TRBV6-2/TRBV6-3	ASSYPGNSYEQY
.	TRBV24-1	ATSDQGQSYGYT
.	TRBV6-5	ASSYSPGQAYEQF
.	TRBV3-1/TRBV3-2	ASSQSLELETQY
.	TRBV2	ASNLSGGEDTQY
.	TRBV5-1	ASSFFRLAGTDTQY
once	TRBV19	ASSIGGRGGHGYT
.	TRBV7-9	ASSPRTRLSYNEQF
once	TRBV4-1	ASSQDLGLAGGRDTQY
.	TRBV9	ASTQLDRSGELF
once	TRBV19	ASTISTGRTGNTIY
.	TRBV9	ASSVHPGQGNTGELF
.	TRBV9	ASSTQGQANYGYT
.	TRBV29-1	SVERGPYEQY
.	TRBV28	ASSLKVGTVAF
once	TRBV7-3	ASSSGTGGYT
once	TRBV29-1	SVTGGSGANVLT
.	TRBV11-2	ASSLAWGQDTEAF
.	TRBV11-1	ASTFLGRGRGNEQF
.	TRBV5-4	ASSFSPGGRYEQY
.	TRBV7-2	ASSLGTASGNTIY
.	TRBV7-8	ASSSTGREQY
.	TRBV2	ASRTGVTDTQY
.	TRBV4-1	ASITGHLNSPLH
.	TRBV28	ASSSGTPPGQF
.	TRBV9	ASSVGQNYEQY
.	TRBV5-1	ASSLGQGAPYEQY
.	TRBV24-1	ATSVQNEQF
.	TRBV7-3	ASSTSGAGGPNEQF
.	TRBV6-5	ASSRGKNTEAF
.	TRBV6-1	ASSEGGHAPQH
.	TRBV7-2	ASSLVFEDTQY
.	TRBV18	ASSPGTEETQY